Sequencing of this T cell receptor beta chain was carried out in a study of T cells in Graves' hyperthyroidism and ophthalmopathy. Between the trimmed V and J ends, which lost 0 bases and 0 bases, there was a span of 6 bases. The CDR3 length is 15 residues. CDR1 and CDR2 (germline): LGHNA, YNFKEQ. TCR beta CDR3 sequences were amplified from RNA transcripts. First-round RT-PCR targeting the TCR CDR3 was performed with the HTBI primer set. One entry per CDR3 protein, called by TCRdb with MiXCR from the multiplex PCR reads. Here the sample spans 600,000 or so distinct CDR3 sequences, about 15% being singletons.

This TCR was recovered from a woman in her forties or fifties with Graves' ophthalmopathy. The chain couples TRBV4-2 to TRBJ1-3; no firm D call. The sample taken for sequencing was blood. CDR3 bases: TGTGCCAGCAGCCAAGAGGCGATCTCTGGAAACACCATATATTTT. As protein: CASSQEAISGNTIYF.